A selection of T cell receptor beta chains follows, all from one sample in a study of OX40 agonist ivuxolimab in advanced cancers. Sequencing was performed with immunoSEQ multiplex PCR; in TCRdb, only in-frame clones are kept and a portion is missing. This repertoire shows around 86,000 clones, roughly 80% found once; its top ten account for approximately 2.6%. This specimen was CD4+ or CD8+ T cells sorted from blood, taken in a trial of the OX40 agonist ivuxolimab. The receptors shown here come from an adult with an advanced solid tumor such as melanoma, head and neck, liver or kidney cancer. CDR3s include the opening cysteine and the closing phenylalanine or tryptophan. The order of the fields is V gene, D gene, J gene, clone size, CDR3 DNA, CDR3 protein. A D gene is named only where the DNA matches it firmly. The size of a clone is reported for some rows only, either as once, few or many, or as a class for expanded clones.

>TRBV5-1|NA|TRBJ1-2|NA
TGCGCCAGCAGCCGCAGGGACGATGGCTACACCTTC
CASSRRDDGYTF
>TRBV29-1|NA|TRBJ1-2|NA
TGCAGCGAAGTTTCAGGGAACTATGGCTACACCTTC
CSEVSGNYGYTF
>TRBV6-5|NA|TRBJ1-1|NA
TGTGCCAGCAGTTACATTGGGGTGGGGAACACTGAAGCTTTCTTT
CASSYIGVGNTEAFF
>TRBV10-2|NA|TRBJ1-5|NA
TGCGCCAGCAACCCCTCGGACAGCTATAGCAATCAGCCCCAGCATTTT
CASNPSDSYSNQPQHF
>TRBV18|NA|TRBJ1-3|NA
TGTGCCAGCTCATCTAGACCGCCTGACTCTGGAAACACCATATATTTT
CASSSRPPDSGNTIYF
>TRBV18|NA|TRBJ1-6|NA
TGTGCCAGCTCACCCCAGAGCTCCTATAATTCACCCCTCCACTTT
CASSPQSSYNSPLHF
>TRBV5-1|NA|TRBJ2-2|few
TGCGCCAGCAGCTTGGAGGGACATTACACCGGGGAGCTGTTTTTT
CASSLEGHYTGELFF
>TRBV28|TRBD1|TRBJ1-1|NA
TGTGCCAGCAGCCCAGGGGGCTTGGACACTGAAGCTTTCTTT
CASSPGGLDTEAFF
>TRBV6-1|NA|TRBJ2-7|NA
TGTGCCAGCAGTGAAGGGCAGGCTCCTACCTACGAGCAGTACTTC
CASSEGQAPTYEQYF
>TRBV5-1|NA|TRBJ1-3|NA
TGCGCCAGCACTCAGGTTGGCCTTGGTTCTGGAAACACCATATATTTT
CASTQVGLGSGNTIYF
>TRBV2|NA|TRBJ1-1|NA
TGTGCCAGCAGTGAGGAAGGGGTTACGAAGGACACTGAAGCTTTCTTT
CASSEEGVTKDTEAFF
>TRBV6-1|TRBD1|TRBJ2-4|NA
TGTGCCAGCAGTGAAGCGTCAGGGGGCTTGACCAAAAACATTCAGTACTTC
CASSEASGGLTKNIQYF
>TRBV7-6|TRBD1|TRBJ2-5|NA
TGTGCCAGCAGCACGACAGGGAAGGGAGAGACCCAGTACTTC
CASSTTGKGETQYF
>TRBV2|NA|TRBJ2-2|NA
TGTGCCAGCAGTTTTGTGAACACCGGGGAGCTGTTTTTT
CASSFVNTGELFF
>TRBV7-8|TRBD2|TRBJ2-5|NA
TGTGCCAGCAGCTTAAATAGTGCGGCGGGGGGCGTTCGAGAGACCCAGTACTTC
CASSLNSAAGGVRETQYF
>TRBV30|NA|TRBJ1-2|NA
TGTGCCTGGAGGGCACAGGGTTTCGGCTATGGCTACACCTTC
CAWRAQGFGYGYTF
>TRBV7-8|TRBD1|TRBJ1-2|few
TGTGCCAGCAGCTTCCGGGACAGGGGGCATGATGGCTACACCTTC
CASSFRDRGHDGYTF
>TRBV29-1|NA|TRBJ1-1|NA
TGCAGCGTTGACAGGGGTTGGGGAGCTTTCTTT
CSVDRGWGAFF
>TRBV27|NA|TRBJ1-2|NA
TGTGCCAGCAGTCCCTCCAGGTTTAACTATGGCTACACCTTC
CASSPSRFNYGYTF
>TRBV19|NA|TRBJ1-3|NA
TGTGCCAGTAGTAAAGGGAGCTCTGGAAACACCATATATTTT
CASSKGSSGNTIYF
>TRBV5-1|NA|TRBJ2-3|NA
TGCGCCAGCAGCTTGGCTGGGCGGACCAGCACAGATACGCAGTATTTT
CASSLAGRTSTDTQYF
>TRBV6-1|NA|TRBJ1-6|NA
TGTGCCAGCAATGGCAGTCGAAATTCACCCCTCCACTTT
CASNGSRNSPLHF
>TRBV6-4|TRBD1|TRBJ2-2|NA
TGTGCCAGCAGTGTACAGGGGGCAGGGGAGCTGTTTTTT
CASSVQGAGELFF
>TRBV9|TRBD1|TRBJ2-3|NA
TGTGCCAGCAGCGTAGCTACAGGGGCAGTTACTAGCACAGATACGCAGTATTTT
CASSVATGAVTSTDTQYF
>TRBV6-9|NA|TRBJ1-1|NA
TGTGCCGCACGGACCGTTCGGGCTGAAGCTTTCTTT
CAARTVRAEAFF
>TRBV19|NA|TRBJ1-5|once
TGTGCCAGTAACTCTAGAAGAACGACCCTCAATCAGCCCCAGCATTTT
CASNSRRTTLNQPQHF
>TRBV19|NA|TRBJ1-3|NA
TGTGCCAGTAGTACATCTGGAAACACCATATATTTT
CASSTSGNTIYF
>TRBV10-3|TRBD1|TRBJ2-2|NA
TGTGCCGTCACAGGGGCGGACACCGGGGAGCTGTTTTTT
CAVTGADTGELFF
>TRBV7-2|NA|TRBJ2-7|once
TGTGCCAGCAGCTTAACACAGTTTTACTACGAGCAGTACTTC
CASSLTQFYYEQYF
>TRBV7-9|NA|TRBJ2-3|NA
TGTGCCAGCAGCTCCTCTCCGGGGGCAGGGAGCACAGATACGCAGTATTTT
CASSSSPGAGSTDTQYF
>TRBV30|NA|TRBJ1-6|NA
TGTGCCTGGGCAACTCTCAGGACAGTCCGCCATTCACCCCTCCACTTT
CAWATLRTVRHSPLHF
>TRBV2|TRBD1|TRBJ1-2|NA
TGTGCCAGTAGGGACAGGGGGCGTGGTGGCTACACCTTC
CASRDRGRGGYTF
>TRBV7-5|NA|TRBJ2-7|NA
TGTGCCAGAAGCTCCTCCGGGGACAGGGGGCTGGGCGAGCAGTACTTC
CARSSSGDRGLGEQYF
>TRBV7-2|NA|TRBJ1-4|NA
TGCGCCAGCAGCTTAGATGGCAGGGGCGAGGTGTTTTTT
CASSLDGRGEVFF
>TRBV6-1|TRBD2|TRBJ2-1|once
TGTGCCACCATTTGGACTAGCGGACCGAATGAGCAGTTCTTC
CATIWTSGPNEQFF
>TRBV7-9|TRBD1|TRBJ1-1|NA
TGTGCCAGCAGCTATTTACCAGGGGGCCGAGGAACTGAAGCTTTCTTT
CASSYLPGGRGTEAFF
>TRBV6-5|NA|TRBJ2-7|NA
TGTGCCAGCCATGGCCGCTCCTACGAGCAGTACTTC
CASHGRSYEQYF
>TRBV6-5|NA|TRBJ1-6|once
TGTGCCAGCACGCGGAGGGAGGGGTTCGGATCACCCCTCCACTTT
CASTRREGFGSPLHF
>TRBV9|NA|TRBJ1-2|few
TGTGCCAGCAGCGAGGGCCTTAAATATGGCTACACCTTC
CASSEGLKYGYTF
>TRBV6-1|NA|TRBJ1-1|few
TGTGCCAGTTTCAGGGTTTTCACTGAAGCTTTCTTT
CASFRVFTEAFF
>TRBV7-9|NA|TRBJ1-1|NA
TGTGCCAGCAGCGGATCGGGTGACACTGAAGCTTTCTTT
CASSGSGDTEAFF
>TRBV7-2|NA|TRBJ1-2|NA
TGTGCCAGCAGCTTTATTCCGGGCCTTCCCACGAGGGGCTACACCTTC
CASSFIPGLPTRGYTF
>TRBV19|TRBD1|TRBJ2-5|NA
TGTGCCAGTAGCCTCGGACAGGCGCTGGAGTATGAGACCCAGTACTTC
CASSLGQALEYETQYF
>TRBV7-2|TRBD2|TRBJ2-2|NA
TGTGCCAGCAGCTTCGGACTAGCGGGGGGGCCAACCGGGGAGCTGTTTTTT
CASSFGLAGGPTGELFF
>TRBV28|TRBD1|TRBJ1-1|NA
TGTGCCGCCGGGACAGTGAACACTGAAGCTTTCTTT
CAAGTVNTEAFF